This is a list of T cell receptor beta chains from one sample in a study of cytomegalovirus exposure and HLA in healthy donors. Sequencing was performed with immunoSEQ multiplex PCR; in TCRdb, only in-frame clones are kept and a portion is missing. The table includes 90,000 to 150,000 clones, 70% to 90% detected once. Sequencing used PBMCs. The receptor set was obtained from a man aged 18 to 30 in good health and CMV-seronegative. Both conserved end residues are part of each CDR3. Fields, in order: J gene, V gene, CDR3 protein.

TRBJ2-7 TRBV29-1 CSGTGGPTYEQYF
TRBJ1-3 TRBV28 CASSSAGSGNTIYF
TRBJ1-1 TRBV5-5 CASSLETGGMEAFF
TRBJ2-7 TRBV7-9 CASSLGGGSFYEQYF
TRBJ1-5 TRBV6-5 CASSYSRWSNQPQHF
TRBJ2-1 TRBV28 CASSFDRGVSGQGLNEQFF
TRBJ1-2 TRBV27 CASSFGQGDGYTF
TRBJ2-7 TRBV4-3 CASSQDISAGFRSYEQYF
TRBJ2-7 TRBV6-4 CARITESAYEQYF
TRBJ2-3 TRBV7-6 CASSPHTDTQYF
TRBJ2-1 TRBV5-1 CASSPGPSGRVTNEQFF
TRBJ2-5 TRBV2 CATSGLAGGKYQETQYF
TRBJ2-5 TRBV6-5 CASRTTGGRETQYF
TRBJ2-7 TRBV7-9 CASSLVPSVVEYEQYF
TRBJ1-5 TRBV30 CAWSSGTGWEIQPQHF
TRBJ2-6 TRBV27 CASSKVQGAYAGANVLTF
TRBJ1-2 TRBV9 CASSGLSVTDKNYGYTF
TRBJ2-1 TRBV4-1 CASSQSYGSSGRNEQFF
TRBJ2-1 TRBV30 CAWSVSTHYNEQFF
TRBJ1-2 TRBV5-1 CASSPDRGRDGYTF
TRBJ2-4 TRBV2 CASRGGLAKNIQYF
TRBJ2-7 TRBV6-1 CASSETGYEQYF
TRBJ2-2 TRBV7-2 CASSLVFLTSGELFF
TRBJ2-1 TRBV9 CASSAGGSYNEQFF
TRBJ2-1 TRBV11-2 CASSIRRQGRVNEQFF
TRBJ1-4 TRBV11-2 CASSLMFRDEKLFF
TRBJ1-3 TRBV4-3 CASSPIPSGNTIYF
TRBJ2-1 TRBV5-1 CASSSAGTSARYNEQFF
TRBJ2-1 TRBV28 CASRPQPGLRNEQFF
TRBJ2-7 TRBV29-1 CSVGDRINEQYF
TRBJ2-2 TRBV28 CASSFLAGGELFF
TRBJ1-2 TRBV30 CAWSPSVGYTF
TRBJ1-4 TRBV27 CASSVQGRKIATNEKLFF
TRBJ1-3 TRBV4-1 CASSLILGLTQRHSGNTIYF
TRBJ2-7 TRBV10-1 CASEAVRGGKQYF
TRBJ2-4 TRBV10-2 CASGPGQQTKNIQYF
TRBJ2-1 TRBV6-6 CASSLTGPNEQFF
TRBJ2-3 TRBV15 CATSYRGLGTDTQYF
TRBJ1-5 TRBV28 CASTATGWQPQHF
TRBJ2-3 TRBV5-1 CASSMGLAGEADTQYF
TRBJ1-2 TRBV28 CASSANRDYGYTF
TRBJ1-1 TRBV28 CASYGQANTEAFF
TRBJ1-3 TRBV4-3 CASSQTTGGRNTIYF
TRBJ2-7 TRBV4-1 CASSQVLGTGGFGQYF
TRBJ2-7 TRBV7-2 CASSIMYYEQYF
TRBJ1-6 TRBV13 CASSFRTGANSPLHF
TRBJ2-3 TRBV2 CASSLDRGNPYSTDTQYF
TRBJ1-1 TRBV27 CASSSGSWAFF
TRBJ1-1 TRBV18 CASSRGHPNTEAFF